These 27 T cell receptor beta chains were sequenced from one sample in a study of cytomegalovirus exposure and HLA in healthy donors. PCR employed 60 Vbeta and 13 Jbeta primers. TCRdb's copy holds only in-frame clones and misses some; the assay was immunoSEQ multiplex PCR. Here the sample spans 120,000 or so clones, over 60% being singletons. The source material was PBMCs. These receptors originate from a man aged 18 to 30 in good health and CMV-seronegative.

The chain combines TRBV6-6 with TRBJ1-1; D is perhaps TRBD1 (5 bases). Germline values: CDR1 MNHNY, CDR2 SVGAGI (reference sequence). The germline V and J ends were trimmed by 1 base and 7 bases, with 10 bases remaining between them. The CDR3 has 13 amino acids. CDR3 in amino acids: CASSYWRGREAFF. The CDR3 DNA reads TGTGCCAGCAGTTACTGGAGGGGTCGTGAAGCTTTCTTT.

J is TRBJ1-1 and V is TRBV12-5; tentative D call: TRBD1 (5 bases). This CDR3 comprises 13 residues. V dropped 6 bases and J dropped 0 bases, with 8 bases sitting between them. Looked up from germline, CDR1 is LGHNT and CDR2 is FRNRAP. The CDR3 here is CASGGGMNTEAFF. As DNA, the CDR3 is TGTGCTAGTGGGGGGGGTATGAACACTGAAGCTTTCTTT.

The chain is built from TRBV19 and TRBJ1-4, with 9 bases lining up with TRBD1. Unmatched junction bases numbered 4, after V lost 6 bases and J lost 5 bases. The germline gives CDR1 LNHDA, CDR2 SQIVND (reference sequence). CDR3 length: 14 residues. The CDR3 reads CASSLGQGNEKLFF. The CDR3 DNA reads as TGTGCCAGTAGCCTGGGACAGGGAAATGAAAAACTGTTTTTT.

This clone was counted a few times. The chain has TRBV7-8 and TRBJ1-2; 10 bases are shared with TRBD1. The CDR3 runs to 16 residues. V lost 7 bases, J lost 4 bases, and 12 bases stayed unmatched. Germline values: CDR1 SGHVS, CDR2 FQNEAQ. CDR3 coding DNA: TGTGCCAGCAACAGACTGAGGGACAGGGGCTTCTATGGCTACACCTTC. Translated: CASNRLRDRGFYGYTF.

The V and J genes are TRBV30 and TRBJ2-1; D possibly corresponds to TRBD1 (6 bases). V gave up 4 bases and J gave up 5 bases, with 9 bases separating them. The CDR3 consists of 12 residues. The germline gives CDR1 GTSNPN, CDR2 SVGIG (reference sequence). The CDR3 DNA reads TGTGCCTGGATGGACAGTAACAATGAGCAGTTCTTC. This sequence encodes CAWMDSNNEQFF.

The chain is built from TRBV28 and TRBJ2-5, with 8 bases matching TRBD1. The CDR3 consists of 14 residues. V dropped 5 bases and J dropped 6; count of bases not matched to a gene: 8. CDR1 and CDR2 (germline): MDHEN, SYDVKM. CDR3 bases: TGTGCCAGCAGTACCCCAGGGGGCGCAAAGACCCAGTACTTC. Protein: CASSTPGGAKTQYF.

The CDR3 sequence: CASSLGAGMNTEAFF. The CDR3, as DNA: TGTGCCAGCAGCTTAGGCGCAGGCATGAACACTGAAGCTTTCTTT. This sequence joins TRBV7-6 and TRBJ1-1; D gene ambiguous. With 1 base removed from V and 0 bases from J, the gap between germline ends came to 9 bases. The CDR3 runs 15 residues. From germline, CDR1 is SGHVS and CDR2 FNYEAQ. The full variable domain, in which reference TRBV7-6 and TRBJ1-1 provide the parts outside the CDR3, is GAGVSQSPRYKVTKRGQDVALRCDPISGHVSLYWYRQALGQGPEFLTYFNYEAQQDKSGLPNDRFSAERPEGSISTLTIQRTEQRDSAMYRCASSLGAGMNTEAFFGQGTRLTVV.

For the CDR3, the DNA is TGTGCCTGGACGCTCCTCCGGGGGACTACCGGGGGTACGCAGTATTTT. Translation: CAWTLLRGTTGGTQYF. The chain employs TRBV30 and TRBJ2-3, with TRBD2 matching 7 bases. Germline CDR1 reads GTSNPN; CDR2 reads SVGIG (reference sequence). This CDR3 is 16 amino acids long. The V gene end was trimmed by 4 bases and the J gene end by 8 bases; junction bases not matched to a gene: 18. The full variable domain, rest sourced from reference TRBV30 and TRBJ2-3, is SQTIHQWPATLVQPVGSPLSLECTVEGTSNPNLYWYRQAAGRGLQLLFYSVGIGQISSEVPQNLSASRPQDRQFILSSKKLLLSDSGFYLCAWTLLRGTTGGTQYFGPGTRLTVL.

This CDR3 is CASRKGQGREKLFF. In nucleotides, the CDR3 is TGTGCCAGCAGGAAGGGACAGGGGCGGGAAAAACTGTTTTTT. The V gene is TRBV6-5, the J gene TRBJ1-4; 10 nucleotides align to TRBD1. The junction had 6 bases not matched to a gene; V was cut back by 6 bases and J by 8 bases. From germline, CDR1 is MNHEY and CDR2 SVGAGI. The CDR3 length is 14 residues.

This clone has only a few counts. V is TRBV11-2 and J is TRBJ1-1, with a possible D match to TRBD1 (5 bases). V was shortened by 2 bases and J by 2 bases, with 18 bases between the two germline ends. From germline, CDR1 is SGHAT and CDR2 FQNNGV. The CDR3 is 17 residues long. The CDR3 sequence: CASSLTNWGEINTEAFF. The CDR3 DNA reads TGTGCCAGCAGCTTAACTAACTGGGGGGAAATCAACACTGAAGCTTTCTTT.

This chain connects TRBV29-1 to TRBJ1-2; TRBD1 matches 9 bases. This CDR3 comprises 15 residues. V was pared by 7 bases and J by 4 bases, with 13 bases of the junction left unmatched. CDR1 is SQVTM and CDR2 is ANQGSEA in the germline V gene. CDR3 nucleotide sequence: TGCAGCGCCCGGACAGGGGTTCAAAACTCCTATGGCTACACCTTC. It encodes CSARTGVQNSYGYTF.

The CDR3 DNA reads TGTGCCAGCAGCTTGCCTACAGGGGGACGGGGCTACACCTTC. Translation: CASSLPTGGRGYTF. The chain is built from TRBV5-4 and TRBJ1-2; TRBD1 matches 8 bases. CDR3 length: 14 residues. Germline CDR1 is SGHNT and CDR2 is YYREEE (reference sequence). J lost 8 bases, V lost 1 base, and 7 bases had no gene match.

J is TRBJ2-7 and V is TRBV27; TRBD2 matches 11 bases. J gave up 0 bases and V 7 bases, and 5 bases lay outside the gene matches. The CDR3 runs to 15 residues. The germline gives CDR1 MNHEY, CDR2 SMNVEV (reference sequence). For the CDR3, the DNA is TGTGCCAGCACCCCCGGGACTAGCGGCTCCTACGAGCAGTACTTC. Protein sequence: CASTPGTSGSYEQYF.

The chain joins TRBV11-2 to TRBJ2-1, with a weak D call TRBD2 (6 bases). CDR1 is SGHAT, CDR2 FQNNGV, per germline. The CDR3 is 16 residues long. Trimming removed 6 bases at V and 1 base at J, with 16 bases between. CDR3 region: CASSSIADPSYNEQFF. The CDR3 DNA follows: TGTGCCAGCAGTTCCATAGCGGACCCTTCCTACAATGAGCAGTTCTTC.

This chain uses TRBV7-8 with TRBJ1-5; D is undetermined. Germline CDR1 and CDR2: SGHVS and FQNEAQ. The CDR3 spans 16 residues. V was cut by 4 bases and J by 2 bases, with 15 bases left in between. DNA of the CDR3: TGTGCCAGCAGCTCCGCGCAAATCCCCGGCAATCAGCCCCAGCATTTT. Translating it yields CASSSAQIPGNQPQHF.

The genes are TRBV7-9 and TRBJ1-5; D gene unclear. The V end was cut by 4 bases, the J end by 11 bases, with 21 bases between. CDR1 and CDR2 from the germline V gene are SEHNR and FQNEAQ (reference sequence). This CDR3 is 15 amino acids long. CDR3 region: CASSSPETENRAQHF. DNA of the CDR3: TGTGCCAGCAGCTCCCCCGAGACCGAGAATCGGGCCCAGCATTTT.

The chain employs TRBV2 and TRBJ2-3; 7 bases map to TRBD1. This CDR3 is 12 amino acids long. The germline V gene has CDR1 SNHLY and CDR2 FYNNEI. After removal of 4 bases from V and 7 bases from J, the junction contained 2 bases not matched to a gene. CDR3 region: CASSGQGNTQYF. The CDR3 DNA is TGTGCCAGCAGTGGACAGGGAAATACGCAGTATTTT.

The chain recombines TRBV7-9 with TRBJ1-4, with D unresolved. The CDR3 consists of 13 residues. The germline V gene encodes CDR1 SEHNR and CDR2 FQNEAQ (reference sequence). With 8 bases removed from V and 8 bases from J, the gap between germline ends came to 15 bases. The CDR3 nucleotides are TGTGCCAGCCAAACAAGGGAGTTCGAAAAACTGTTTTTT. This encodes CASQTREFEKLFF. The full variable domain, its missing parts supplied by reference TRBV7-9 and TRBJ1-4, is DTGVSQNPRHKITKRGQNVTFRCDPISEHNRLYWYRQTLGQGPEFLTYFQNEAQLEKSRLLSDRFSAERPKGSFSTLEIQRTEQGDSAMYLCASQTREFEKLFFGSGTQLSVL.

The rearrangement links TRBV20-1 to TRBJ2-1; D is unresolved. V gave up 6 bases and J gave up 12 bases, with 6 bases separating them. The CDR3 is made up of 8 amino acids. In germline, CDR1 is DFQATT, CDR2 SNEGSKA (reference sequence). The CDR3 sequence: CSAMRQFF. CDR3 DNA sequence: TGCAGTGCCATGAGGCAGTTCTTC.

The genes are TRBV7-9 and TRBJ1-1, with D possibly TRBD1 on 6 matching bases. Germline V gene sequence: CDR1 SEHNR, CDR2 FQNEAQ (reference sequence). Deletions cut 5 bases from V and 2 bases from J, with 9 bases between. The CDR3 length is 13 residues. The CDR3 region is CASSRTENTEAFF. CDR3 coding DNA: TGTGCCAGCAGCAGGACAGAAAACACTGAAGCTTTCTTT.

The V call is TRBV11-3, the J call TRBJ2-5; tentatively, D is TRBD2 (7 bases). The germline V gene has CDR1 SGHNT and CDR2 YENEEA. Trimming pared 4 bases from V and 5 bases from J, leaving 11 bases between. This CDR3 comprises 13 residues. CDR3 nucleotide sequence: TGTGCCAGCAGCTCCGGCGGGGGCGAGACCCAGTACTTC. It translates to CASSSGGGETQYF.

The rearrangement joins TRBV28 to TRBJ1-2, with D possibly matching TRBD1 (5 bases). Trimming took 7 bases from V and 7 from J, leaving 13 bases between them. Germline-derived CDR1 and CDR2 are MDHEN and SYDVKM. The CDR3 is 12 residues long. The CDR3 spells CASMVGVGGYTF. The DNA of the CDR3 is TGTGCCAGCATGGTAGGGGTAGGTGGCTACACCTTC.

The chain is built from TRBV5-1 and TRBJ2-5; 7 bases map to TRBD1. There are 15 residues in the CDR3. Looked up from germline, CDR1 is SGHRS and CDR2 is YFSETQ. The trim removed 1 base at V and 5 bases at J, leaving 8 bases unmatched. CDR3 bases: TGCGCCAGCAGCTTGAGGGGGCAGGTTGGGGAGACCCAGTACTTC. This codes for CASSLRGQVGETQYF.

This clone was detected only a few times. The chain recombines TRBV9 with TRBJ2-6; D not certain. The germline V gene encodes CDR1 SGDLS and CDR2 YYNGEE. The CDR3 runs to 16 residues. The V end lost 0 bases, the J end lost 4 bases, and 11 bases lay between the germline ends. CDR3 region: CASSVGSSSGANVLTF. The CDR3 DNA sequence: TGTGCCAGCAGCGTAGGCAGTTCATCCGGGGCCAACGTCCTGACTTTC.

This chain uses TRBV28 with TRBJ1-1, with D uncertain. The CDR3 extends over 12 amino acids. V was pared by 6 bases and J by 2 bases, with 7 bases between. The germline CDR1 and CDR2 sequences are MDHEN and SYDVKM. In DNA, the CDR3 is TGTGCCAGCAGAACACCTAACACTGAAGCTTTCTTT. Protein product: CASRTPNTEAFF.

Here the CDR3 reads CASSYFQGSSYNEQFF. The DNA of the CDR3 is TGTGCCAGCAGTTACTTCCAGGGGAGCTCCTACAATGAGCAGTTCTTC. The V call is TRBV6-5, the J call TRBJ2-1; D is perhaps TRBD1 (6 bases). V was shortened by 1 base and J by 0 bases, with 10 bases between the two germline ends. The germline CDR1 and CDR2 sequences are MNHEY and SVGAGI. This CDR3 comprises 16 residues.

The rearrangement uses TRBV27 and TRBJ2-7; TRBD1 agrees at 9 bases. With 5 bases clipped from V and 3 bases from J, the junction kept 8 bases outside the gene matches. CDR1 and CDR2 from the germline V gene are MNHEY and SMNVEV (reference sequence). The CDR3 totals 15 residues. The CDR3 loop is CASSPRTGVYYEQYF. CDR3 nucleotide sequence: TGTGCCAGCAGTCCTAGGACAGGGGTATACTACGAGCAGTACTTC.